Included here is one TCR beta chain sequence, with context. Its antigen is as yet unknown. Germline is not matched at one junction end, which may reflect a read error. The CDR3 has 14 amino acids. CDR1 and CDR2 from the germline V gene are DFQATT and SNEGSKA (reference sequence). The sample belongs to a study of response to subunit inactivated influenza vaccine. Broader study findings: Each seasonal influenza vaccination, the authors suggested, recruits few new T cells.

MiXCR was run by TCRdb on the RT-PCR reads, yielding one entry per CDR3 protein. The repertoire has around 500,000 distinct CDR3 sequences, 9.5% to 12% of them found once; the top ten carry approximately 12%. The sample consisted of PBMCs from blood, taken roughly 48 days after vaccination. The receptor's source is a man between 45 and 60 years old who received an inactivated influenza vaccine. The gene calls are TRBV20-1 and TRBJ2-7; 7 bases fit TRBD2. Here the CDR3 reads CGASPREAIYEQYF. CDR3 bases: TGCGGTGCTAGTCCACGGGAGGCTATATACGAGCAGTACTTC.